The subject of this entry is one TCR beta chain. V gave up 3 bases and J gave up 3 bases; unmatched junction bases: 9. CDR1 and CDR2 (germline): SGDLS, YYNGEE. The CDR3 consists of 16 residues. These data are taken from a study of blood T cell repertoires in COVID-19. Overall study context: COVID-19 samples collected from the United States, Italy and Spain covered acute and convalescent phases. The analysed material was cDNA or gDNA that came from T cells, B-cell-depleted T cells, or PBMCs.

Enrolled during active infection, Seattle patients were then followed longitudinally. Authors' methods: Reference gene primers were amplified, and this amplification served to estimate nucleated cell counts. TCRdb's copy holds only in-frame clones and misses some; the assay was immunoSEQ multiplex PCR. V and J calls and clone size are as listed in that table; D and trimming were resolved from the DNA. The table shows a few hundred thousand clones, with just under 90% occurring only once. The chain combines TRBV9 with TRBJ1-5, with 7 nucleotides matching TRBD1. The clonotype originates from a woman between 45 and 65 years old with COVID-19, enrolled during active disease. The material sequenced was peripheral blood. The CDR3 loop reads CASSANRGFDNQPQHF. The DNA of the CDR3 is TGTGCCAGCAGCGCTAACAGGGGCTTTGACAATCAGCCCCAGCATTTT.